Below, 21 T cell receptor beta chains from the same sample are listed, as sequenced in a study of T cells expressing NK-cell markers. TCRdb reprocessed the 5' RACE reads, with one entry per CDR3 protein and no DNA. This sample's clone table lists approximately 460,000 distinct CDR3 sequences. The sample was blood T cells: a sorted CD56 or NKG2C T cell subset, CD4+ or CD8+ T cells, or bulk PBMC T cells (not recorded which). The origin of the receptors is a woman between 18 and 70 years old in good health.

The gene calls are TRBV7-8 and TRBJ2-1; TCRdb returns TRBD1, unconfirmable since there is no DNA. The CDR3 extends over 13 amino acids. Germline V gene lookup returns CDR1 SGHVS and CDR2 FQNEAQ. CDR3 residues: CASSLGRDGEQFF.

The chain has TRBV7-3 and TRBJ2-2; the TCRdb call, TRBD2, lacks DNA for checking. Germline V gene data show CDR1 as SGHTA and CDR2 as FQGTGA. This CDR3 is built from 15 residues. This CDR3 is CASSQARGGTGELFF.

The rearrangement links TRBV20-1 to TRBJ2-2; without DNA, the TCRdb call of TRBD2 cannot be checked. From germline, CDR1 is DFQATT and CDR2 SNEGSKA (reference sequence). The length of the CDR3 is 16 residues. The CDR3 spells CSARDTSGRFTGELFF.

The rearrangement joins TRBV7-2 to TRBJ1-3; without DNA, the TCRdb call of TRBD1 cannot be checked. The CDR3 is 12 residues long. Germline V CDR1 and CDR2: SGHTA, FQGNSA. CDR3 sequence reads: CASRDRGNTIYF.

The J gene is TRBJ2-1, the V gene TRBV20-1; the TCRdb call, TRBD2, lacks DNA for checking. CDR1 is DFQATT and CDR2 is SNEGSKA in the germline V gene (reference sequence). CDR3 length equals 18 residues. This CDR3 is CSARDPYLAGEIYNEQFF.

The chain employs TRBV28 and TRBJ2-1; TCRdb's D call of TRBD2 is untestable without DNA. This CDR3 is built from 14 residues. CDR1 is MDHEN, CDR2 SYDVKM, per germline. The CDR3 sequence: CASKRTGEAGEQFF.

The genes are TRBV20-1 and TRBJ2-1; lacking DNA, the TRBD2 call made by TCRdb goes unchecked. The CDR3 runs to 16 residues. CDR1 is DFQATT, CDR2 SNEGSKA, per germline (reference sequence). The CDR3 loop is CSARWTSGREVNEQFF.

This rearrangement joins TRBV4-2 to TRBJ2-2; TCRdb indicates TRBD2, and absent DNA this call remains unverified. CDR1 and CDR2 (germline): LGHNA, YNFKEQ. The CDR3 is 14 amino acids. Here the CDR3 reads CASSQGLPRRELFF.

The chain is built from TRBV7-2 and TRBJ1-2. Germline CDR1 and CDR2: SGHTA and FQGNSA. The CDR3 sequence is 14 residues long. The CDR3 loop is CASSLALIGIGYTF.

The chain combines TRBV15 with TRBJ2-1. In germline, CDR1 is LNHNV, CDR2 YYDKDF (reference sequence). The CDR3 totals 15 residues. This CDR3 reads CATSAQRADYNEQFF.

This chain links TRBV18 with TRBJ1-5; TCRdb proposes TRBD1, but this gene call is untestable without DNA. This CDR3 has 18 residues. CDR1 KGHSH and CDR2 LQKENI come from the germline V gene. The CDR3 here is CASSLLGRGTGILQPQHF.

Here the CDR3 reads CSARAQGGYEQYF. V usage is TRBV20-1 and J usage is TRBJ2-7; absent DNA, TCRdb's TRBD1 call cannot be checked. The V gene's germline CDR1 is DFQATT and CDR2 SNEGSKA (reference sequence). The CDR3 is 13 amino acids.

V is TRBV20-1 and J is TRBJ2-1; the TCRdb call, TRBD2, lacks DNA for checking. This CDR3 has 16 residues. Germline CDR1 is DFQATT and CDR2 is SNEGSKA (reference sequence). CDR3 loop: CSARDLRSGSYNEQFF.

The V gene is TRBV6-1, the J gene TRBJ2-7; as DNA is missing, the TRBD2 call by TCRdb cannot be tested. Germline V gene sequence: CDR1 MNHNS, CDR2 SASEGT. This CDR3 spans 15 amino acids. CDR3 protein: CASSRSGGLSYEQYF.

J is TRBJ1-5 and V is TRBV3-1; as DNA is missing, the TRBD1 call by TCRdb cannot be tested. The CDR3 has 15 residues. Per the germline V gene, CDR1 is LGHDT and CDR2 is YNNKEL (reference sequence). The CDR3 sequence: CASSHGQSSNQPQHF. The full variable domain, completed using reference TRBV3-1 and TRBJ1-5, is DTAVSQTPKYLVTQMGNDKSIKCEQNLGHDTMYWYKQDSKKFLKIMFSYNNKELIINETVPNRFSPKSPDKAHLNLHINSLELGDSAVYFCASSHGQSSNQPQHFGDGTRLSIL.

The chain uses TRBV29-1 and TRBJ2-1; the TCRdb D gene call, TRBD1, has no DNA to confirm it. Germline values: CDR1 SQVTM, CDR2 ANQGSEA. The CDR3 is made up of 12 amino acids. This CDR3 is CSVPPSGWEQFF.

The chain's CDR3 is CSVERAGVGSYNEQFF. This rearrangement joins TRBV29-1 to TRBJ2-1; with no DNA, the TCRdb D assignment of TRBD2 cannot be verified. There are 16 residues in the CDR3. The germline V gene encodes CDR1 SQVTM and CDR2 ANQGSEA.

The J gene is TRBJ2-2, the V gene TRBV25-1; TCRdb reports TRBD2, a call that lacks DNA to check it against. There are 14 residues in the CDR3. Germline assignment: CDR1 MGHDK and CDR2 SYGVNS. This CDR3 is CAGPGPRDGGELFF.

The rearrangement uses TRBV5-1 and TRBJ2-2; TCRdb designates TRBD1, a call that cannot be tested without DNA. This CDR3 contains 15 residues. Germline CDR1 SGHRS, CDR2 YFSETQ. CDR3 region: CASSPGGTNTGELFF. Full variable domain (missing parts from reference TRBV5-1 and TRBJ2-2): KAGVTQTPRYLIKTRGQQVTLSCSPISGHRSVSWYQQTPGQGLQFLFEYFSETQRNKGNFPGRFSGRQFSNSRSEMNVSTLELGDSALYLCASSPGGTNTGELFFGEGSRLTVL.

The rearrangement uses TRBV10-3 and TRBJ2-1; no DNA is available, so the TRBD1 call from TCRdb remains unchecked. Germline lookup yields CDR1 ENHRY and CDR2 SYGVKD. CDR3 length equals 15 residues. CDR3 sequence reads: CAISSGTGDSNEQFF.

The V call is TRBV29-1, the J call TRBJ2-1. CDR3 length equals 13 residues. Germline CDR1 reads SQVTM; CDR2 reads ANQGSEA. CDR3 region: CSVEVAPYNEQFF.